Detailed here is one T cell receptor (beta chain). Its antigen is still unknown. The data belong to a study of long-term antiretroviral therapy in people with HIV. Overall study: The immediate-ART recommendation dates to 2015, and the earliest samples predate it by about a decade. Study results and limitations: All time points showed a repertoire dominated by clones expanded before ART. Once patients were on ART, diversity went higher but still fell short of transplant donor controls.

Version v3.0 of the immunoSEQ assay was performed at survey level. Assay: immunoSEQ multiplex PCR; the TCRdb copy retains only in-frame clones and omits some. In the table there are over 15,000 clones, approximately 90% of which are singletons. Trimming cost V 4 bases and J 7 bases, with 24 bases left between them. Germline CDR1 and CDR2: SGHRS and YFSETQ. The CDR3 runs 16 residues. Participants with HIV, all of them, were treated in the United States. The chain links TRBV5-1 to TRBJ2-7; the D gene is possibly TRBD1 (6 bases). The sequence came from a woman aged 35 to 49 with HIV. Source: unsorted PBMCs, taken 0.6 years after starting antiretroviral therapy. The CDR3 is CASSAQPTGSSGEQYF. Here the CDR3 DNA reads TGCGCCAGCAGCGCCCAGCCGACAGGTTCATCGGGGGAGCAGTACTTC.